What follows are 8 T cell receptor beta chains derived from one specimen sequenced in a study of blood T cell repertoires in COVID-19. Assay used: immunoSEQ multiplex PCR; TCRdb lists only in-frame clones, some missing. Here the sample spans about 220,000 clones, approximately 84% being singletons. The material sequenced was peripheral blood. The receptor source for this set is a woman younger than 45 who had recovered from COVID-19.

This chain uses TRBV15 with TRBJ1-6; D gene unclear. The ends were cut back, 1 base at V and 0 bases at J, with 7 bases in the middle. CDR1 and CDR2 from the germline V gene are LNHNV and YYDKDF (reference sequence). The CDR3 length is 16 residues. For the CDR3, the DNA is TGTGCCACCAGCAGAGCCCGCGGCTCCTATAATTCACCCCTCCACTTT. This gives the protein CATSRARGSYNSPLHF.

The chain is built from TRBV7-9 and TRBJ2-7; TRBD1 matches 11 bases. Germline V gene data show CDR1 as SEHNR and CDR2 as FQNEAQ (reference sequence). The trim removed 5 bases at V and 5 bases at J, leaving 8 bases unmatched. The CDR3 is made up of 15 amino acids. CDR3 amino acids: CASSDGTGGGNEQYF. The CDR3 DNA reads TGTGCCAGCAGCGACGGGACAGGGGGAGGCAACGAGCAGTACTTC.

A word on this clone: The junction departs from the called germline gene at one end, perhaps through a read error. This chain joins TRBV6-4 and TRBJ2-7; a possible D gene is TRBD1 (6 bases). From germline, CDR1 is MRHNA and CDR2 SNTAGT. This CDR3 is built from 11 residues. The CDR3 spells CASSPGQTGDF. The DNA of the CDR3 is TGTGCCAGTTCCCCTGGACAGACCGGAGACTTC.

V and J are TRBV28 and TRBJ1-1; D unclear. Germline V gene sequence: CDR1 MDHEN, CDR2 SYDVKM. The CDR3 is 12 residues long. V was shortened by 6 bases and J by 5 bases, with 10 bases between the two germline ends. The CDR3 protein is CASSGEVTEAFF. The CDR3 nucleotides read TGTGCCAGCAGCGGAGAAGTGACTGAAGCTTTCTTT. The complete variable domain, with remaining parts taken from reference TRBV28 and TRBJ1-1, reads DVKVTQSSRYLVKRTGEKVFLECVQDMDHENMFWYRQDPGLGLRLIYFSYDVKMKEKGDIPEGYSVSREKKERFSLILESASTNQTSMYLCASSGEVTEAFFGQGTRLTVV.

The chain uses TRBV5-1 and TRBJ1-6, with a tentative D call TRBD1 (6 bases). The germline V gene has CDR1 SGHRS and CDR2 YFSETQ. This CDR3 region has 15 residues. V gave up 7 bases and J gave up 7 bases, with 18 bases separating them. The CDR3, as DNA: TGCGCCAGCCGTTATAAGCCAGGGGAAAATTCACCCCTCCACTTT. Translating gives CASRYKPGENSPLHF.

This clone has a count of ten or more. The chain joins TRBV18 to TRBJ1-4; 7 nucleotides match TRBD1. The germline V gene has CDR1 KGHSH and CDR2 LQKENI. With 6 bases clipped from V and 8 bases from J, the junction kept 6 bases outside the gene matches. This CDR3 contains 13 residues. CDR3 DNA: TGTGCCAGCTCCTCGGACAGGTCCGAAAAACTGTTTTTT. Encoded protein: CASSSDRSEKLFF.

The chain uses TRBV6-5 and TRBJ2-1; 12 nucleotides agree with TRBD2. Trimming removed 10 bases from V and 8 bases from J; junction bases left unmatched: 12. Per the germline V gene, CDR1 is MNHEY and CDR2 is SVGAGI. The CDR3 has 15 residues. CDR3: CANRTSGTTPHEQFF. For the CDR3, the DNA is TGTGCCAACCGGACTAGCGGGACTACCCCCCATGAGCAGTTCTTC.

This chain links TRBV28 with TRBJ2-6; D not certain. Trimming took off 7 bases at V and 0 bases at J, with 10 bases between the two ends. The CDR3 is 15 amino acids. Germline CDR1 reads MDHEN; CDR2 reads SYDVKM. Here the CDR3 DNA reads TGTGCCAGCAACACCGGGTCCTCTGGGGCCAACGTCCTGACTTTC. It specifies CASNTGSSGANVLTF.